This T cell receptor beta chain was recovered during a study of human T cells and chemical hapten exposure. Study as a whole: Variability of per-sample TCR yields stemmed mainly from small differences in pooled library volume.

The library gave individual cDNA molecules unique molecular identifiers. TCRdb itself ran the RACE reads through MiXCR, one entry per CDR3 protein. The sample has approximately 180,000 distinct CDR3 sequences; approximately 31% are singletons. A remark on this clonotype: Its specificity is not known.

Time point given: pre-sensitization, week 0. Treatment described: therapeutic diphenylcyclopropenone sensitization with weekly scalp DPC. Study results and limitations: Sensitizing to DPC left TCRs with a frequency above 1 in 1000 unaltered. Compared with pre-sensitization or healthy control sets, expanded TCRs clustered more.

The specimen comprised whole blood, sampled in connection with sensitization to the hapten diphenylcyclopropenone (DPC). The sequence was collected from a young woman with alopecia areata. Some clones in this sample may be carry-over from other donors' samples.

The CDR3 loop reads CSVEVLYEQYF. The CDR3, as DNA: TGCAGCGTTGAAGTTCTGTACGAGCAGTACTTC. This rearrangement joins TRBV29-1 to TRBJ2-7; D call uncertain. This CDR3 comprises 11 residues. With 1 base removed from V and 4 bases from J, the gap between germline ends came to 5 bases. Germline V gene data show CDR1 as SQVTM and CDR2 as ANQGSEA.